This T cell receptor (beta chain) was found in a study of spatial heterogeneity in lung cancer (dated by TCRdb to about 2019). The study in broad terms: More beta-chain than alpha-chain transcripts were consistently detected, likely reflecting higher beta-chain transcript abundance. TCR alpha and beta repertoires were quantitatively compared across multiple tumor regions, matched nontumor lung and blood in non-small cell lung cancer. At surgery, both alpha and beta chains were TCR-sequenced in under 250 tumor regions, some 64 matched nontumor lung samples and around 50 PBMC samples. TCR repertoire features were related to nonsynonymous mutation counts determined by whole-exome sequencing of tumor tissue. In the raw uncorrected reads, each unique combination of TCR and UMI appeared more than ten times on average. TCR transcript counts in tumor regions correlated strongly with a T cell transcriptional module score from matched bulk RNA-seq. Study-level results and caveats: TCR-seq was estimated to cover only about 7% of tumor T cells for alpha chains and about 13% for beta chains. The count of ubiquitous expanded TCRs correlated with the count of ubiquitous nonsynonymous mutations, and the count of regional expanded TCRs correlated with the count of regional nonsynonymous mutations. Confirming at a functional level the hypothesis that regional TCRs recognize regional mutations was considered to require additional single-cell paired TCR alpha and beta sequencing. A correlation was observed between the number of expanded intratumoral alpha and beta TCRs and the tumor nonsynonymous mutation count.

The library came from 5' RACE. The instrument was a NextSeq 500. The TCR library protocol attached a unique molecular identifier to each TCR cDNA molecule to allow correction of PCR and sequencing errors. Under the source paper's analysis protocol: Decombinator tools were used for TCR identification, UMI-based error correction and CDR3 extraction. Expanded TCRs were defined as those above a frequency of 2 per 1,000, corresponding to the top 1% of the tumor frequency distribution. Expanded tumor TCRs were classed as regional if statistically deemed absent (corrected P<0.05) from at least one tumor region, otherwise ubiquitous. Each repertoire was subsampled 100 times to 5,000 TCRs, after which Renyi diversity was computed with the R vegan package. CDR3 similarity networks were built from amino acid triplet string-kernel similarity, with CDR3s being connected when pairwise similarity was above 0.82. The public reads were reanalyzed by TCRdb: fastp trimming at Q25, MiXCR alignment, in-frame beta chains only. Each CDR3 protein appears once, grouped with its most common genes and DNA. The V and J calls and clone size come from TCRdb's table, not from the authors' own analysis. A total of 6,500 to 7,500 distinct CDR3 sequences appear in this sample, more than 6.5% of them only once. The ten largest account for 7% to 10% of the sample.

By share, this clonotype ranks as medium-sized (0.01 to 0.1%). Its recognized antigen is unknown. No per-base quality is available; no much larger clone lies one base away. The CDR3 starts with the cysteine, ends with the phenylalanine, and has 15 residues. The read is trimmed to its CDR3 DNA, 45 bases read in frame from base 1. V gives up 6 bases and J gives up 3 bases, and the segment between their germline ends measures 18 bases. The time point label here, explained by the study, means: sample taken at primary tumor resection. Samples were obtained from approximately 76 patients with early-stage, untreated non-small cell lung cancer from the lung TRACERx cohort. For TCR sequencing, whole RNA was extracted from tumor and nontumor lung tissue, or from cryopreserved PBMC samples, and no cell sorting was done. Only patients with enough RNA available from two or more tumor regions were chosen for TCR sequencing. Before selection, tumor and adjacent nontumor lung specimens were reviewed by a lung pathologist.

This specimen consisted of lung tumor tissue, obtained at surgery. This TCR was sampled from a male donor with early-stage non-small cell lung cancer. Rearrangement joined TRBV12-3 or TRBV12-4 to TRBJ2-7, with a tentative D gene TRBD1 over 6 matching bases. The DNA sequence reads TGTGCCAGCAGGGCTGCCGGGACATCTTTCTACGAGCAGTACTTC. This translates into CASRAAGTSFYEQYF.